This T cell receptor beta chain was identified in a study of blood T cell repertoires in COVID-19. Whole-study context: Samples representing acute and convalescent COVID-19 were sourced from the United States, Italy and Spain.

Unmatched junction bases numbered 8, after V lost 5 bases and J lost 5 bases. This CDR3 contains 13 residues. Germline values: CDR1 SQVTM, CDR2 ANQGSEA. In the source study's methods: For nucleated cells, counts were estimated from reference gene primer amplification. The method was immunoSEQ multiplex PCR; TCRdb's version includes in-frame clones alone and lacks a portion of them. V and J calls and clone size are given by that table; D and trimming were obtained from the DNA. The table lists around 190,000 clones, 65% to 80% of them singletons, with 12% in the top ten. The chain couples TRBV29-1 to TRBJ2-5, with 7 positions matching TRBD1. This clonotype was sampled from a woman aged 45-59 years with acute or convalescent COVID-19. Input material: peripheral blood. CDR3 in amino acids: CSVQKGAGETQYF. CDR3 coding DNA: TGCAGCGTTCAAAAGGGGGCGGGCGAGACCCAGTACTTC.